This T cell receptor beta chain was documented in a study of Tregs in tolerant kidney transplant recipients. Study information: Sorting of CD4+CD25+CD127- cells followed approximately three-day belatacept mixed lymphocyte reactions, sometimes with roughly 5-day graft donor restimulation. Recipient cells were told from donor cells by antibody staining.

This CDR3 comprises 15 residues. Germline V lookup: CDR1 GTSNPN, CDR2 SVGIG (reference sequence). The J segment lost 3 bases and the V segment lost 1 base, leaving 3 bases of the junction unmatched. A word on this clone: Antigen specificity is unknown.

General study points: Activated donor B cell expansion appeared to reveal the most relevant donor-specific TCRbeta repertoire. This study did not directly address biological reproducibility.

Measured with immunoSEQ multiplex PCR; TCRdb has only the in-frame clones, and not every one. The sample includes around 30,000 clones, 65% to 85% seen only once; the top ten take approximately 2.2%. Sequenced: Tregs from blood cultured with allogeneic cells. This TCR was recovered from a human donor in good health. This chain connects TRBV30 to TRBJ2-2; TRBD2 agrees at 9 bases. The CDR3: CAWSGGRADTGELFF. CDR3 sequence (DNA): TGTGCCTGGAGTGGCGGGAGGGCGGACACCGGGGAGCTGTTTTTT.